What follows are 26 T cell receptor beta chains derived from one specimen sequenced in a study of blood T cell repertoires in COVID-19. TCRdb keeps only in-frame clones here, not all; method: immunoSEQ multiplex PCR. The sample holds roughly 160,000 clones; around nine tenths are singletons and the top ten take approximately 0.48%. The sequenced sample consisted of peripheral blood. Receptors originate from a man aged 45-60 years with acute or convalescent COVID-19.

A few counts support this clone. This chain uses TRBV16 with TRBJ2-7; tentatively, D is TRBD1 (6 bases). CDR1 is KGHSY and CDR2 is FQNENV in the germline V gene. The V end lost 4 bases, the J end lost 4 bases, and 17 bases lay between the germline ends. This CDR3 is built from 15 residues. CDR3 nucleotides: TGTGCCAGCAGCCGATACCGGGACACCCTTTACGAGCAGTACTTC. It yields the protein CASSRYRDTLYEQYF.

This chain connects TRBV11-3 to TRBJ2-5, with 10 bases identical to TRBD2. The CDR3 runs 18 residues. V lost 1 base and J lost 1; bases outside the gene matches: 9. Germline values: CDR1 SGHNT, CDR2 YENEEA. This CDR3 reads CASSLGSSGSIGQETQYF. In DNA, the CDR3 is TGTGCCAGCAGCTTAGGGTCTAGCGGGAGTATTGGCCAAGAGACCCAGTACTTC.

The V and J genes are TRBV24-1 and TRBJ2-3, with 9 bases matching TRBD1. Trimming at V came to 3 bases and at J to 2 bases, leaving 8 bases not matched to a gene. Germline V gives CDR1 KGHDR, CDR2 SFDVKD. The length of the CDR3 is 17 residues. CDR3 in DNA: TGTGCCACCAGTGATCCCTCCGGACAGGGGCTCACAGATACGCAGTATTTT. Translating gives CATSDPSGQGLTDTQYF.

Only one count was recorded for this clone. This chain uses TRBV9 with TRBJ2-4; 7 positions match TRBD1. Germline V CDR1 and CDR2: SGDLS, YYNGEE. The CDR3 length is 14 residues. Germline trimming cut 3 bases from V and 1 base from J; bases unmatched to any gene: 1. DNA of the CDR3: TGTGCCAGCAGCGAAGGGGGCGCCAAAAACATTCAGTACTTC. Translated, it gives CASSEGGAKNIQYF.

The V gene is TRBV19, the J gene TRBJ1-2, with 7 bases identical to TRBD1. Germline CDR1 is LNHDA and CDR2 is SQIVND (reference sequence). The CDR3 contains 14 residues. After removal of 7 bases from V and 4 bases from J, the junction contained 9 bases not matched to a gene. This CDR3 reads CASNRGQVAYGYTF. The CDR3 coding sequence is TGTGCCAGTAACAGAGGACAGGTCGCCTATGGCTACACCTTC.

The chain has TRBV6-5 and TRBJ1-6; D gene ambiguous. Trimming pared 2 bases from V and 8 bases from J, leaving 10 bases between. CDR1 and CDR2 from the germline V gene are MNHEY and SVGAGI. The CDR3 spans 14 residues. The CDR3 DNA reads as TGTGCCAGCAGTTACCCGATCCGGGATTCACCCCTCCACTTT. Protein product: CASSYPIRDSPLHF.

This chain links TRBV6-2 or TRBV6-3 with TRBJ2-5; no definite D call. This CDR3 has 12 residues. Between the trimmed V and J ends, which lost 6 bases and 4 bases, there was a span of 9 bases. Germline V gene lookup returns CDR1 MNHEY and CDR2 SVGEGT. CDR3 bases: TGTGCCAGCAGCACTACGGGAGAGACCCAGTACTTC. Its translation: CASSTTGETQYF.

DNA of the CDR3: TGTGCCTGGAGTCCCCCAGGAGCGGGAGGAAAAGAGCAGTACTTC. It is translated as CAWSPPGAGGKEQYF. The J gene is TRBJ2-7, the V gene TRBV30, with 9 bases identical to TRBD2. This CDR3 comprises 15 residues. Germline V gene lookup returns CDR1 GTSNPN and CDR2 SVGIG (reference sequence). With 2 bases clipped from V and 7 bases from J, the junction kept 12 bases outside the gene matches.

The chain carries TRBV5-5 and TRBJ2-3; TRBD2 is a possible D gene (6 bases). The germline V gene has CDR1 SGHKS and CDR2 YYEKEE (reference sequence). Trimming removed 1 base at V and 3 bases at J, with 15 bases between. The CDR3 has 16 amino acids. CDR3 residues: CASSLSFGGETDTQYF. In DNA form, the CDR3 reads TGTGCCAGCAGCTTGTCTTTCGGGGGAGAGACAGATACGCAGTATTTT.

The CDR3 DNA reads TGTGCCAGCAGCCTCAACCACCGACAGACCTACAATGAGCAGTTCTTC. The encoded protein is CASSLNHRQTYNEQFF. This sequence joins TRBV11-2 and TRBJ2-1, with D maybe TRBD1 (5 bases). CDR3 size: 16 residues. Germline V gene data show CDR1 as SGHAT and CDR2 as FQNNGV. Trimming stripped 5 bases from V and 2 bases from J, with 16 bases between.

The rearrangement joins TRBV4-1 to TRBJ2-7; D might be TRBD2 (5 bases). V gave up 4 bases and J gave up 0 bases, with 16 bases separating them. The CDR3 has 16 amino acids. Germline CDR1 and CDR2: MGHRA and YSYEKL. CDR3 in amino acids: CASSPIGVAYSYEQYF. The CDR3, as DNA: TGCGCCAGCAGCCCCATCGGGGTGGCCTACTCCTACGAGCAGTACTTC.

The rearrangement joins TRBV4-1 to TRBJ1-5; D perhaps matches TRBD1 (6 bases). Germline loops: CDR1 MGHRA, CDR2 YSYEKL. Trimming cost V 8 bases and J 2 bases, with 25 bases left between them. The CDR3 covers 18 residues. The CDR3 protein is CASSRFTGSGYGNQPQHF. The CDR3 DNA follows: TGCGCCAGCTCCCGATTTACAGGGTCGGGCTATGGCAATCAGCCCCAGCATTTT.

The V gene is TRBV20-1, the J gene TRBJ2-1; the match to TRBD2 covers 11 bases. The V segment lost 3 bases and the J segment 8 bases; nucleotides outside the gene matches: 15. Germline V gene lookup returns CDR1 DFQATT and CDR2 SNEGSKA (reference sequence). CDR3 size: 17 residues. The CDR3 nucleotides are TGCAGTGCTAGTGGACTGACTAGCGGGATGTTTACCTATGAGCAGTTCTTC. It encodes CSASGLTSGMFTYEQFF.

The gene calls are TRBV5-1 and TRBJ1-6; TRBD1 aligns across 9 bases. This CDR3 has 16 residues. Germline values: CDR1 SGHRS, CDR2 YFSETQ. With 4 bases clipped from V and 10 bases from J, the junction kept 12 bases outside the gene matches. The CDR3 loop reads CASSPQGTGFGSPLHF. As DNA, the CDR3 is TGCGCCAGCAGCCCACAAGGGACAGGGTTTGGGTCACCCCTCCACTTT.

The chain couples TRBV5-1 to TRBJ1-1; possible D gene TRBD1, 5 bases. The CDR3 contains 14 residues. With 0 bases removed from V and 0 bases from J, the gap between germline ends came to 6 bases. Germline V gene sequence: CDR1 SGHRS, CDR2 YFSETQ. The CDR3 loop reads CASSLGGMNTEAFF. DNA of the CDR3: TGCGCCAGCAGCTTGGGGGGCATGAACACTGAAGCTTTCTTT.

This chain uses TRBV25-1 with TRBJ2-1; possibly TRBD1 for D (6 bases). Deletions cut 9 bases from V and 6 bases from J, with 15 bases between. This CDR3 spans 13 amino acids. Germline-derived CDR1 and CDR2 are MGHDK and SYGVNS. DNA of the CDR3: TGTGCCAGTGGACAGCCCCGGCCCAATGAGCAGTTCTTC. It is translated as CASGQPRPNEQFF. Complete variable domain (other parts from reference TRBV25-1 and TRBJ2-1): EADIYQTPRYLVIGTGKKITLECSQTMGHDKMYWYQQDPGMELHLIHYSYGVNSTEKGDLSSESTVSRIRTEHFPLTLESARPSHTSQYLCASGQPRPNEQFFGPGTRLTVL.

As DNA, the CDR3 is TGTGCCACCAGCAGCTTGCCCCGGGACAGGGGTGTTAATGAGCAGTTCTTC. Translating gives CATSSLPRDRGVNEQFF. The chain is built from TRBV15 and TRBJ2-1; 10 bases are shared with TRBD1. Losses at the gene ends were 3 bases for V and 7 bases for J; bases not matched to a gene: 12. The CDR3 covers 17 residues. The V gene's germline CDR1 is LNHNV and CDR2 YYDKDF (reference sequence).

The chain couples TRBV20-1 to TRBJ2-7, with 10 bases identical to TRBD2. Germline CDR1 DFQATT, CDR2 SNEGSKA (reference sequence). CDR3 length equals 14 residues. The trim removed 3 bases at V and 7 bases at J, leaving 9 bases unmatched. The CDR3: CSASKLAGSLEQYF. CDR3 nucleotide sequence: TGCAGTGCTAGTAAACTAGCGGGATCTCTTGAGCAGTACTTC.

The chain is built from TRBV4-1 and TRBJ2-7, with 9 bases lining up with TRBD1. V shed 4 bases and J 3 bases; nucleotides not matched to a gene: 7. Germline CDR1 MGHRA, CDR2 YSYEKL. The length of the CDR3 is 15 residues. Here the CDR3 reads CASSPTGTGNYEQYF. CDR3 nucleotides: TGCGCCAGCAGCCCGACCGGGACAGGGAACTACGAGCAGTACTTC.

The chain joins TRBV3-1 (or the pseudogene TRBV3-2) to TRBJ2-2, with 12 positions matching TRBD2. CDR3 length equals 18 residues. The junction had 10 bases not matched to a gene; V was cut back by 4 bases and J by 4 bases. CDR1 is LGHDT, CDR2 YNNKEL, per germline (reference sequence). Here the CDR3 reads CASSPQKGLAGFTGELFF. Here the CDR3 DNA reads TGTGCCAGCAGCCCCCAAAAAGGACTAGCGGGATTCACCGGGGAGCTGTTTTTT.

The V call is TRBV27, the J call TRBJ2-1; tentatively, D is TRBD2 (7 bases). Germline loops: CDR1 MNHEY, CDR2 SMNVEV (reference sequence). Trimming stripped 6 bases from V and 8 bases from J, with 17 bases between. This CDR3 region has 14 residues. CDR3 sequence: CASRTKGGGDEQFF. The CDR3 DNA reads TGTGCCAGCAGAACGAAAGGAGGGGGGGATGAGCAGTTCTTC.

This sequence joins TRBV5-1 and TRBJ2-3, with 12 bases aligning to TRBD2. V dropped 0 bases and J dropped 2; count of bases not matched to a gene: 7. CDR1 and CDR2 from the germline V gene are SGHRS and YFSETQ. The CDR3 covers 18 residues. DNA for the CDR3: TGCGCCAGCAGCTTGGATCGGGCTAGCGGGGGGGCCACAGATACGCAGTATTTT. As protein: CASSLDRASGGATDTQYF.

In this sample, this clone turned up a few times. The chain employs TRBV7-9 and TRBJ1-2, with D possibly matching TRBD1 (5 bases). Germline lookup yields CDR1 SEHNR and CDR2 FQNEAQ (reference sequence). The CDR3 has 16 residues. The V end lost 0 bases, the J end lost 9 bases, and 20 bases lay between the germline ends. This CDR3 is CASSLALWADPGSYTF. The CDR3 DNA reads TGTGCCAGCAGCTTAGCGCTTTGGGCGGATCCAGGGAGCTACACCTTC. The variable domain in full, with the rest retrieved from reference TRBV7-9 and TRBJ1-2, is DTGVSQNPRHKITKRGQNVTFRCDPISEHNRLYWYRQTLGQGPEFLTYFQNEAQLEKSRLLSDRFSAERPKGSFSTLEIQRTEQGDSAMYLCASSLALWADPGSYTFGSGTRLTVV.

Notes on this clone: The sample holds other DNA sequences that translate to the same CDR3. The chain links TRBV7-2 to TRBJ2-6; possibly TRBD2 for D (6 bases). Germline CDR1 is SGHTA and CDR2 is FQGNSA. Trimming shortened V by 3 bases and J by 0 bases, and 6 bases separated the two germline ends. This CDR3 has 15 amino acids. Here the CDR3 reads CASSLRGSGANVLTF. The CDR3 DNA reads as TGTGCCAGCAGCTTGCGGGGCTCTGGGGCCAACGTCCTGACTTTC.

The rearrangement uses TRBV19 and TRBJ2-1, with a possible D match to TRBD2 (5 bases). Per the germline V gene, CDR1 is LNHDA and CDR2 is SQIVND (reference sequence). Deletions cut 3 bases from V and 7 bases from J, with 13 bases between. CDR3 length: 14 residues. Here the CDR3 DNA reads TGTGCCAGTAGTATTTTTTTACGGGGAAATGAGCAGTTCTTC. Its translation is CASSIFLRGNEQFF.

The chain carries TRBV5-4 and TRBJ2-1, with TRBD2 as a possible D gene (5 bases). The germline V gene has CDR1 SGHNT and CDR2 YYREEE (reference sequence). The CDR3 runs 15 residues. The V end was cut by 2 bases, the J end by 4 bases, with 13 bases between. The CDR3 reads CASSFSSAIYNEQFF. The CDR3 DNA reads as TGTGCCAGCAGCTTCAGTAGCGCCATATACAATGAGCAGTTCTTC.